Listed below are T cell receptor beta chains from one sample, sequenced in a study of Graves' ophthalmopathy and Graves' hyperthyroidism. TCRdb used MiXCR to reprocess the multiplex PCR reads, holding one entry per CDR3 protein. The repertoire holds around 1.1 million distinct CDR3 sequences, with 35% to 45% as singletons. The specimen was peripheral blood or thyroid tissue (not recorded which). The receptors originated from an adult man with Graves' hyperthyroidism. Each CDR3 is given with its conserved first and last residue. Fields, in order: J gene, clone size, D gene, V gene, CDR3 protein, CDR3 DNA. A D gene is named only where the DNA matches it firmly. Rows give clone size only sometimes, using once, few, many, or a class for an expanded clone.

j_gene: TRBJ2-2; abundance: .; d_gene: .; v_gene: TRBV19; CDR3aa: CASSIDKGTGELFF; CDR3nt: TGTGCCAGTAGTATAGATAAGGGTACTGGGGAGCTGTTTTTT
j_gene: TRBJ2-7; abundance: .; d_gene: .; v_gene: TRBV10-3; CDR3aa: CAIKEQTTSYEQYF; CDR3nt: TGTGCCATCAAAGAACAGACCACAAGCTACGAGCAGTACTTC
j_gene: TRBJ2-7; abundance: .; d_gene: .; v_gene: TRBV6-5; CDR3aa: CASRAGLASEQYF; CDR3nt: TGTGCCAGCAGGGCGGGACTGGCGTCTGAGCAGTACTTC
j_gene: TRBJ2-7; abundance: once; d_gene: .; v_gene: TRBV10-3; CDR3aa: CAISGSDQPQQYF; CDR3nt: TGTGCCATCAGTGGGTCAGACCAGCCCCAGCAGTACTTC
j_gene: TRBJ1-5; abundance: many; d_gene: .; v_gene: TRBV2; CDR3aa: CATKTGLNQPQHF; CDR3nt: TGTGCCACCAAGACAGGACTCAATCAGCCCCAGCATTTT
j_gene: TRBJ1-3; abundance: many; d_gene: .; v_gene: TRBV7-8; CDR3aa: CASSLVVSSGNTIYF; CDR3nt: TGTGCCAGCAGCTTAGTTGTGAGCTCTGGAAACACCATATATTTT
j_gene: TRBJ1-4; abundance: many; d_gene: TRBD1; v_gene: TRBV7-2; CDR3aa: CASRGTGPGEEKLFF; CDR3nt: TGTGCCAGCAGGGGGACAGGGCCGGGAGAGGAAAAACTGTTTTTT
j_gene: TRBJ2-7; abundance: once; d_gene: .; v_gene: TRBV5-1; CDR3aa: CASSQGPRYTYEQYF; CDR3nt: TGCGCCAGCAGCCAAGGGCCCCGTTATACCTACGAGCAGTACTTC
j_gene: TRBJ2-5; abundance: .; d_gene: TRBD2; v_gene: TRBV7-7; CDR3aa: CAGSLAGETQYF; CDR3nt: TGTGCTGGCAGCTTAGCGGGTGAGACCCAGTACTTC
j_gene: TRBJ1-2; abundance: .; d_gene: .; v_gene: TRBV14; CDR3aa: CASSPYPRAGRTGNTF; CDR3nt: TGTGCCAGCAGCCCTTACCCGAGGGCAGGGAGAACTGGAAACACCTTC
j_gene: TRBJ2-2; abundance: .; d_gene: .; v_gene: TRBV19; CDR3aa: CASSILFPRGTNRVTGELFF; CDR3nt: TGTGCCAGTAGTATATTATTCCCTCGAGGGACCAATCGGGTCACCGGGGAGCTGTTTTTT
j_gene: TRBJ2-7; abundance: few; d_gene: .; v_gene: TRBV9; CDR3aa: CASSVGVGLTSYEQYF; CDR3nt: TGTGCCAGCAGCGTAGGGGTTGGACTAACTTCCTACGAGCAGTACTTC
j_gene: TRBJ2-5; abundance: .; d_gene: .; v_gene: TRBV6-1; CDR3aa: CASRRAQHQETQYF; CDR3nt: TGTGCCAGCAGGCGCGCACAGCACCAAGAGACCCAGTACTTC
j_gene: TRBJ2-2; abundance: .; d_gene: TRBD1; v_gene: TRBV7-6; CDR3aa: CASSPKTGIVSGVLTGELFF; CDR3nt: TGTGCCAGCAGCCCCAAGACAGGGATTGTCTCTGGGGTTTTAACCGGGGAGCTGTTTTTT
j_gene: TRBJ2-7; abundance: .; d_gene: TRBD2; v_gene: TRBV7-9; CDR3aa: CASSLTASGIREQYF; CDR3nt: TGTGCCAGCAGCTTAACGGCTAGCGGGATTCGCGAGCAGTACTTC
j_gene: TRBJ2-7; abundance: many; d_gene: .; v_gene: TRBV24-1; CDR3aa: CATSDSRQTYYEQYF; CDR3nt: TGTGCCACCAGTGATTCGCGACAGACTTACTACGAGCAGTACTTC
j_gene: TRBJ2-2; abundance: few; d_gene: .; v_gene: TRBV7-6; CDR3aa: CASSLKALGGSVGELFF; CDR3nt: TGTGCCAGCAGCTTAAAGGCCCTGGGCGGCTCTGTCGGGGAGCTGTTTTTT
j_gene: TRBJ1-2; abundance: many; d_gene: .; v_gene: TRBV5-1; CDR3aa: CASSVTPGEGYTF; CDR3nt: TGCGCCAGCAGCGTGACCCCAGGGGAAGGCTACACCTTC
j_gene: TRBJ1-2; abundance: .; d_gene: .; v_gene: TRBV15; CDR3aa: CAASSSDFVGYTF; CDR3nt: TGTGCCGCCAGCAGCTCCGATTTCGTGGGCTACACCTTC
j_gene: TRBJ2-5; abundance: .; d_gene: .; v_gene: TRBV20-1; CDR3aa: CSAPQGGGETQYF; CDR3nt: TGCAGTGCACCTCAGGGAGGCGGGGAGACCCAGTACTTC
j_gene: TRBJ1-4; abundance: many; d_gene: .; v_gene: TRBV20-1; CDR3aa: CSAPLGEKLFF; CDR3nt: TGCAGTGCCCCACTGGGTGAAAAACTGTTTTTT
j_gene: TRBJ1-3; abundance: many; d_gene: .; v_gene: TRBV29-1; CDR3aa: CSVGSSNSGNTIYF; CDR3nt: TGCAGCGTTGGGAGCTCTAACTCTGGAAACACCATATATTTT